This T cell receptor (beta chain) was recovered during a study of blood T cells in healthy people across ages. Overall study context: About one barcoded beta molecule per two T cells was captured by template switching.

The V and J ends lost 7 bases and 8 bases respectively, with 11 bases between them. There are 12 residues in the CDR3. Germline V CDR1 and CDR2: SNHLY, FYNNEI. Comments on this clonotype: Its antigen is as yet unknown.

A J-beta primer mix and a sample-barcoded 5' primer were used in a second PCR of roughly 6 to 11 cycles. TCRdb re-called the 5' RACE reads through MiXCR, storing one row per CDR3 protein. The data hold roughly 1,500,000 distinct CDR3 sequences, with about 35% observed a single time. Findings of the study overall: Naive and antigen-experienced cells were not separated, limiting conclusive comparison. Versus aged donors, long-lived donors had higher diversity and more naive CD4+ cells.

Investigators took ten milliliters of peripheral blood from every donor. The specimen sequenced was blood. This clonotype was sampled from a woman aged 25 to 39 in good health. The rearrangement joins TRBV2 to TRBJ2-2, with D perhaps matching TRBD2 (5 bases). CDR3 nucleotide sequence: TGTGCCAGCACCCCCAGCGGTGGGGAGCTGTTTTTT. Translated, it gives CASTPSGGELFF. Filled out from reference TRBV2 and TRBJ2-2, the complete variable domain reads EPEVTQTPSHQVTQMGQEVILRCVPISNHLYFYWYRQILGQKVEFLVSFYNNEISEKSEIFDDQFSVERPDGSNFTLKIRSTKLEDSAMYFCASTPSGGELFFGEGSRLTVL.